The sample holds a few counts of the clone carrying this T cell receptor (beta chain). The CDR3 is 13 residues long. Germline CDR1 and CDR2: SEHNR and FQNEAQ (reference sequence). The V end was cut by 7 bases, the J end by 4 bases, with 12 bases between. The data were obtained in a study of blood T cell repertoires in COVID-19. The data were produced by immunoSEQ multiplex PCR, yet TCRdb's version contains in-frame clones alone and is incomplete. The sample contains about 160,000 clones, under 90% of which appear only once. The chain uses TRBV7-9 and TRBJ2-3, with D unclear. Sequenced: PBMCs or T cells enriched from blood (not recorded which). The TCR originated in a man aged 60 to 75 who had recovered from COVID-19. The CDR3 coding sequence is TGTGCCAGCACCAAAATCCCCGCAGATACGCAGTATTTT. It is translated as CASTKIPADTQYF.